Listed below are T cell receptor beta chains from one sample, sequenced in a study of PD-L1 blockade in urothelial cancer. Sequencing used immunoSEQ multiplex PCR; TCRdb keeps in-frame clones, though not all of them. Altogether tens of thousands of clones are present, approximately 80% being singletons, with the ten largest covering approximately 3.3%. The specimen was PBMCs, collected around atezolizumab (anti-PD-L1) treatment. The source is a man aged 70 or older with urothelial cancer. Both conserved end residues are part of each CDR3. A D gene is named only where the DNA matches it firmly. Clone size, where shown, is once, few, many, or a class for clones that have expanded.

clone_size | cdr3_length | d_call | j_call | v_call | cdr3_aa | cdr3_nt
. | 14 | TRBD1 | TRBJ2-3 | TRBV19 | CATTRDRGTDTQYF | TGTGCCACCACTCGGGACAGGGGAACAGATACGCAGTATTTT
. | 16 | . | TRBJ2-7 | TRBV19 | CASSIDGGFTSYEQYF | TGTGCCAGTAGTATAGATGGGGGGTTTACCTCCTACGAGCAGTACTTC
. | 16 | . | TRBJ1-1 | TRBV28 | CASSEPQPLQGSTAFF | TGTGCCAGCAGTGAGCCCCAACCCCTACAGGGTTCCACGGCTTTCTTT
. | 13 | . | TRBJ1-5 | TRBV28 | CASRRMGDQPQHF | TGTGCCAGTCGACGGATGGGCGATCAGCCCCAGCATTTT
. | 14 | TRBD2 | TRBJ2-5 | TRBV4-2 | CASSPGLAGETQYF | TGTGCCAGCAGTCCCGGACTAGCGGGAGAGACCCAGTACTTC
once | 15 | . | TRBJ1-4 | TRBV15 | CATSRDGTGGEKLFF | TGTGCCACCAGCAGAGATGGAACAGGTGGCGAAAAACTGTTTTTT
. | 16 | TRBD2 | TRBJ2-7 | TRBV18 | CASSPPGGRALREQYF | TGTGCCAGCTCACCACCTGGCGGGAGGGCCCTTCGGGAGCAGTACTTC
. | 17 | TRBD2 | TRBJ2-3 | TRBV9 | CASSVGTSGGAIDTQYF | TGTGCCAGCAGCGTAGGGACTAGCGGGGGGGCCATCGATACGCAGTATTTT
once | 15 | TRBD1 | TRBJ2-1 | TRBV7-2 | CASSLALDRVHEQFF | TGTGCCAGCAGCTTAGCCTTGGACAGGGTGCATGAGCAGTTCTTC
. | 15 | TRBD1 | TRBJ2-1 | TRBV5-1 | CASSLGGTGWSEQFF | TGCGCCAGCAGCTTGGGGGGGACAGGGTGGAGTGAGCAGTTCTTC
. | 14 | TRBD2 | TRBJ2-1 | TRBV7-2 | CASSLRDSGAEQFF | TGTGCCAGCAGCTTACGGGATAGCGGGGCCGAGCAGTTCTTC
. | 16 | TRBD1 | TRBJ1-2 | TRBV4-3 | CASSQETGLLAGGYTF | TGCGCCAGCAGCCAGGAGACAGGGTTGTTAGCCGGAGGCTACACCTTC
. | 16 | . | TRBJ2-3 | TRBV30 | CAWSAYGRGGTDTQYF | TGTGCCTGGAGTGCCTATGGCAGGGGGGGCACAGATACGCAGTATTTT
. | 15 | TRBD2 | TRBJ2-5 | TRBV5-1 | CASRGSGTTQETQYF | TGCGCCTCCCGGGGGAGCGGGACTACGCAAGAGACCCAGTACTTC
. | 15 | . | TRBJ2-7 | TRBV6-1 | CASSFRTFGSDEQYF | TGTGCCAGCAGTTTCCGGACTTTTGGGAGTGACGAGCAGTACTTC
. | 16 | . | TRBJ2-1 | TRBV4-2 | CASSQEPNFSYNEQFF | TGTGCCAGCAGCCAAGAGCCCAACTTTTCCTACAATGAGCAGTTCTTC
. | 15 | TRBD1 | TRBJ1-6 | TRBV27 | CASSSDYGQVLPLHF | TGTGCCAGCAGTTCAGACTACGGACAGGTCCTTCCCCTCCACTTT
. | 13 | . | TRBJ2-2 | TRBV2 | CASSPENTGELFF | TGTGCCAGCAGTCCAGAGAACACCGGGGAGCTGTTTTTT
. | 13 | TRBD1 | TRBJ1-1 | TRBV2 | CASRGQLNTEAFF | TGTGCCAGCAGGGGACAGTTGAACACTGAAGCTTTCTTT
. | 16 | . | TRBJ2-2 | TRBV28 | CASRLNRAGNTGELFF | TGTGCCAGCAGACTAAACAGGGCAGGTAACACCGGGGAGCTGTTTTTT
. | 14 | TRBD1 | TRBJ1-2 | TRBV19 | CASSPTGENYGYTF | TGTGCCAGTAGTCCGACAGGGGAGAACTATGGCTACACCTTC
. | 13 | . | TRBJ1-1 | TRBV6-4 | CASSASRGTEAFF | TGTGCCAGCAGTGCAAGTAGAGGCACTGAAGCTTTCTTT
. | 15 | TRBD1 | TRBJ1-2 | TRBV7-8 | CASSPRQGIQYGYTF | TGTGCCAGCAGCCCAAGACAGGGGATTCAGTATGGCTACACCTTC
. | 18 | . | TRBJ1-1 | TRBV19 | CASSSRPPGPTLNTEAFF | TGTGCCAGTAGTAGTCGCCCCCCAGGGCCTACCTTGAACACTGAAGCTTTCTTT
. | 12 | . | TRBJ2-5 | TRBV7-7 | CASSLEAGTQYF | TGTGCTAGCAGCTTAGAGGCAGGGACCCAGTACTTC
once | 14 | TRBD2 | TRBJ2-7 | TRBV12-5 | CASGSSGGAYEQYF | TGTGCTAGTGGCTCTAGCGGGGGAGCCTACGAGCAGTACTTC
. | 16 | . | TRBJ2-5 | TRBV28 | CASSLVPAGRQETQYF | TGTGCCAGCAGTTTAGTACCCGCAGGGCGCCAAGAGACCCAGTACTTC
. | 13 | . | TRBJ1-1 | TRBV2 | CASSAEVGTEAFF | TGTGCCAGCAGTGCGGAGGTTGGCACTGAAGCTTTCTTT
. | 17 | TRBD2 | TRBJ2-1 | TRBV4-1 | CASSPRSSSGSYNEQFF | TGCGCCAGCAGCCCAAGATCAAGTAGCGGGAGCTACAATGAGCAGTTCTTC
. | 16 | . | TRBJ1-3 | TRBV19 | CASSPQPRGPGNTIYF | TGTGCCAGTAGTCCTCAGCCTAGGGGCCCTGGAAACACCATATATTTT
. | 18 | TRBD1 | TRBJ1-6 | TRBV7-6 | CASSPSLRQGVYNSPLHF | TGTGCCAGCAGCCCCTCACTTAGACAGGGCGTCTATAATTCACCCCTCCACTTT
few | 15 | . | TRBJ2-3 | TRBV4-3 | CASSQEDSRTDTQYF | TGCGCCAGCAGCCAAGAAGACTCCCGCACAGATACGCAGTATTTT
. | 10 | . | TRBJ1-1 | TRBV20-1 | CSAGPRAPFF | TGCAGTGCGGGGCCCCGAGCCCCTTTCTTT
. | 14 | TRBD1 | TRBJ1-2 | TRBV5-4 | CASSPWTGDYGYTF | TGTGCCAGCAGCCCCTGGACAGGCGACTATGGCTACACCTTC
. | 11 | . | TRBJ2-1 | TRBV6-5 | CAMRYPGSEFF | TGTGCCATGCGGTACCCGGGGTCAGAGTTCTTC
. | 14 | TRBD1 | TRBJ1-1 | TRBV10-3 | CAIMDQGETTEAFF | TGTGCCATCATGGACCAGGGGGAAACGACTGAAGCTTTCTTT
. | 15 | . | TRBJ2-7 | TRBV19 | CASSTFGGDSAEQYF | TGTGCCAGTAGTACGTTTGGAGGGGACAGTGCCGAGCAGTACTTC